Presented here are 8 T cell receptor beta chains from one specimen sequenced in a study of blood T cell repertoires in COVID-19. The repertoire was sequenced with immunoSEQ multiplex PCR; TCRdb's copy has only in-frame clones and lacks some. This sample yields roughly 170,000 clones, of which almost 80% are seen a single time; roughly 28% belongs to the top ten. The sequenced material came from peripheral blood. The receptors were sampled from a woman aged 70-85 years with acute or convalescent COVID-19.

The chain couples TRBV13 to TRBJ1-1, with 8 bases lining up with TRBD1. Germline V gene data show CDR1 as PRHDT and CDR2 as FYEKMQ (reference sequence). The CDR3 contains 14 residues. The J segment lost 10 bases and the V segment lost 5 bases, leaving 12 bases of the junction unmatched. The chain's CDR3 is CASSERQGARGAFF. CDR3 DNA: TGTGCCAGCAGCGAGAGGCAGGGGGCGCGGGGAGCTTTCTTT.

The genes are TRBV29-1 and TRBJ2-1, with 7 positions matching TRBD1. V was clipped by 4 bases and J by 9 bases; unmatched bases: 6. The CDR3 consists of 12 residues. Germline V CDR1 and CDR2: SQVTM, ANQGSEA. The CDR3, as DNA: TGCAGCGTTGCAAACAGGGGTAGTGAGCAGTTCTTC. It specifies CSVANRGSEQFF.

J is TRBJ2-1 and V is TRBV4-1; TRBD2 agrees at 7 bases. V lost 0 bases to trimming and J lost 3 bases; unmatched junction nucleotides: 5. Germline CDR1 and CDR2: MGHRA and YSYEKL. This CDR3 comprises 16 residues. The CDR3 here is CASSQDGLAVYNEQFF. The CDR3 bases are TGCGCCAGCAGCCAAGATGGGCTAGCGGTCTACAATGAGCAGTTCTTC.

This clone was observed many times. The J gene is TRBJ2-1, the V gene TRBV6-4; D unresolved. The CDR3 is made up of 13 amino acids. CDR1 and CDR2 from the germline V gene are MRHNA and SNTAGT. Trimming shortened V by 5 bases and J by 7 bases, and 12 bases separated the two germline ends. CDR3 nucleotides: TGTGCCAGCAGTTTGGAGTCAGCGAATGAGCAGTTCTTC. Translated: CASSLESANEQFF.

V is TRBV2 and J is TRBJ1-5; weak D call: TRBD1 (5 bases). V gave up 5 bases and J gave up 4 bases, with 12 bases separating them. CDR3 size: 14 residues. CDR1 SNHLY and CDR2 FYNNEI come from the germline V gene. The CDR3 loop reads CASSFTGGNQPQHF. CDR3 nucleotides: TGTGCCAGCAGTTTTACGGGGGGTAATCAGCCCCAGCATTTT. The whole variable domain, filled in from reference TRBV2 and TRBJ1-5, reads EPEVTQTPSHQVTQMGQEVILRCVPISNHLYFYWYRQILGQKVEFLVSFYNNEISEKSEIFDDQFSVERPDGSNFTLKIRSTKLEDSAMYFCASSFTGGNQPQHFGDGTRLSIL.

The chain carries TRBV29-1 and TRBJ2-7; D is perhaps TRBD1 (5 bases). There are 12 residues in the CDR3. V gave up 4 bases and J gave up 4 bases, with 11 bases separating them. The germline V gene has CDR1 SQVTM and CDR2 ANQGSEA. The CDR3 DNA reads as TGCAGCGTTGCAATTCAGGGATACGAGCAGTACTTC. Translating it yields CSVAIQGYEQYF.

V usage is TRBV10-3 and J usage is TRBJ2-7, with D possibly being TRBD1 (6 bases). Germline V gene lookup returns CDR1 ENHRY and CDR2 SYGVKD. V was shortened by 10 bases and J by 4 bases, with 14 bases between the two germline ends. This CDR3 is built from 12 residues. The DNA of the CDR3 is TGTGCCAGCGCTACAGGGACGTACGAGCAGTACTTC. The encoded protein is CASATGTYEQYF.

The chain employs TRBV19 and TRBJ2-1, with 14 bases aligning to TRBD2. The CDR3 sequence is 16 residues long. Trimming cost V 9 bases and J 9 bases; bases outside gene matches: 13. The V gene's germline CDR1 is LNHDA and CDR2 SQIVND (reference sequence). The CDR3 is CASESTGTSGSGEQFF. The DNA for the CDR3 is TGTGCCAGCGAAAGCACCGGGACTAGCGGGAGTGGTGAGCAGTTCTTC.